Given below is one T cell receptor (beta chain) in context. The V end lost 2 bases, the J end lost 4 bases, and 11 bases lay between the germline ends. Germline CDR1 reads SNHLY; CDR2 reads FYNNEI. The CDR3 spans 14 residues. Under the authors' procedure: From reference gene primer amplification, estimates of nucleated cell counts were derived. Sequencing was performed with immunoSEQ multiplex PCR; in TCRdb, only in-frame clones are kept and a portion is missing. V and J calls and clone size are as listed in that table; D and trimming were resolved from the DNA. The profile shows 44,000 or so clones, approximately 70% of them singletons. The sample is drawn from a study of blood T cell repertoires in COVID-19. The wider study: Researchers got acute and convalescent COVID-19 samples from the United States, Italy and Spain. Sample material is recorded as cDNA or gDNA derived from T cells, B-cell-depleted T cells, or PBMCs.

This receptor was taken from a man of 80 years or more with acute or convalescent COVID-19. V and J are TRBV2 and TRBJ1-1; D perhaps matches TRBD1 (6 bases). Sequencing input: peripheral blood. The CDR3 DNA reads as TGTGCCAGCAGTGAAAACAGGGTCAGCACTGAAGCTTTCTTT. It specifies CASSENRVSTEAFF.